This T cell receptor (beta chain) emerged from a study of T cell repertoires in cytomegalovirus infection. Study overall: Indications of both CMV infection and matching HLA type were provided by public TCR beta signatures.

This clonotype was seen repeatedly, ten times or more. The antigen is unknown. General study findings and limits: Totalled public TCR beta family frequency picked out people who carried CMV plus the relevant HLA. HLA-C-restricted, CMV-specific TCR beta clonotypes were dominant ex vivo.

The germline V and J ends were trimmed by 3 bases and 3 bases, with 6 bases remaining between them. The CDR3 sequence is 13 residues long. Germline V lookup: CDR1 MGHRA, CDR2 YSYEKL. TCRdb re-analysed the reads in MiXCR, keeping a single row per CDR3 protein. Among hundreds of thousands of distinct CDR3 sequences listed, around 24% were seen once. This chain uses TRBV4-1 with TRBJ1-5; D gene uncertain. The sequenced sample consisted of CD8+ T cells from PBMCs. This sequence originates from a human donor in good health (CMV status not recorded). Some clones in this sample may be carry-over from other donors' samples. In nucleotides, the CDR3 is TGCGCCAGCAGCCAGGCAATCAATCAGCCCCAGCATTTT. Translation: CASSQAINQPQHF.